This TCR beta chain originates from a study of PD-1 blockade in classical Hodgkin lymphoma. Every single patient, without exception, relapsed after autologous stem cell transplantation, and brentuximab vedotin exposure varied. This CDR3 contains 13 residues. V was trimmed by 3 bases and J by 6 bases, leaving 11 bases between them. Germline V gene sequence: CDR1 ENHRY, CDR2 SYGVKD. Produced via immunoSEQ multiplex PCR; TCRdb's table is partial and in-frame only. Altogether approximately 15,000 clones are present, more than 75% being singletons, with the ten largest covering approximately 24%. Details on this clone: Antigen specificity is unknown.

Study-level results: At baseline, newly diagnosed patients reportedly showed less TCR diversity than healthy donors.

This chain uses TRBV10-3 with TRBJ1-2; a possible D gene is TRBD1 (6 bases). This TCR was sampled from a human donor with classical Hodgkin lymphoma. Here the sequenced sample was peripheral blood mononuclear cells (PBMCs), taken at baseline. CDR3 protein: CAISDRDIHGYTF. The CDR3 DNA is TGTGCCATCAGTGACCGGGACATCCATGGCTACACCTTC.